Presented here are 31 T cell receptor beta chains from one specimen sequenced in a study of blood T cells in healthy people across ages. Combining a sample-barcoded 5' primer with a J-beta primer mix, a second PCR ran for 7 to 11 cycles. Each CDR3 protein gets one entry after TCRdb re-called the 5' RACE reads with MiXCR. Here the sample spans about 780,000 distinct CDR3 sequences, 46% being singletons. The specimen sequenced was blood. Every receptor here comes from a man aged 80 or over in good health.

The chain combines TRBV20-1 with TRBJ2-3; no clear D. CDR3 length: 15 residues. Germline CDR1 reads DFQATT; CDR2 reads SNEGSKA (reference sequence). Deletions cut 2 bases from V and 6 bases from J, with 18 bases between. The CDR3 spells CSARSGRDVVDTQYF. As DNA, the CDR3 is TGCAGTGCTAGATCGGGCAGAGATGTTGTGGATACGCAGTATTTT.

The rearrangement uses TRBV3-1 and TRBJ2-3, with TRBD1 identical over 9 bases. The V gene's germline CDR1 is LGHDT and CDR2 YNNKEL (reference sequence). This CDR3 has 14 residues. With 3 bases clipped from V and 5 bases from J, the junction kept 3 bases outside the gene matches. CDR3 region: CASSHDRGVDTQYF. CDR3 coding DNA: TGTGCCAGCAGCCACGACAGGGGGGTAGATACGCAGTATTTT.

The chain links TRBV2 to TRBJ2-7; TRBD2 might be the D (5 bases). V shed 4 bases and J shed 1 base, with 11 bases lying between them. This CDR3 is built from 14 residues. Germline values: CDR1 SNHLY, CDR2 FYNNEI. Here the CDR3 reads CASSGEGSSYEQYF. The CDR3, as DNA: TGTGCCAGCAGTGGCGAGGGAAGTTCCTACGAGCAGTACTTC.

Comment on this clonotype: This clone may be a read error of a much larger clone one base away. The rearrangement links TRBV12-3 or TRBV12-4 to TRBJ2-5; TRBD1 matches 9 bases. The J call could be wrong; TRBJ2-7 is a better fit for the DNA end. CDR3 length: 17 amino acids. The CDR3 nucleotides are TGTGCCAGCAGTTTCAATGCTGTGGGACAGGGTTACAACGAGCAGTACTTC. Residues: CASSFNAVGQGYNEQYF.

V is TRBV7-2 and J is TRBJ2-5, with 8 bases fitting TRBD2. Germline CDR1 and CDR2: SGHTA and FQGNSA. CDR3 length: 14 amino acids. With V trimmed by 5 bases and J by 4 bases, 6 bases remained unmatched. The CDR3 region is CASSNGRASETQYF. CDR3 DNA: TGTGCCAGCAGCAACGGGAGGGCCTCAGAGACCCAGTACTTC. Drawing the rest from reference TRBV7-2 and TRBJ2-5, the complete variable domain is GAGVSQSPSNKVTEKGKDVELRCDPISGHTALYWYRQSLGQGLEFLIYFQGNSAPDKSGLPSDRFSAERTGGSVSTLTIQRTQQEDSAVYLCASSNGRASETQYFGPGTRLLVL.

The genes are TRBV6-2 or TRBV6-3 and TRBJ2-3; D not certain. CDR1 and CDR2 (germline): MNHEY, SVGEGT. The V gene lost 5 bases and the J gene lost 0 bases, with 12 bases spanning the gap. The CDR3 contains 15 residues. CDR3: CASSGRRSSTDTQYF. The CDR3 nucleotides are TGTGCCAGCAGTGGACGGAGATCTAGCACAGATACGCAGTATTTT.

In this sample, this clonotype turned up many times. V usage is TRBV4-3 and J usage is TRBJ2-7, with D maybe TRBD2 (7 bases). This CDR3 region has 15 residues. Germline loops: CDR1 LGHNA, CDR2 YSLEER. V lost 1 base and J 6 bases, leaving 16 bases between the germline ends. CDR3 in amino acids: CASSQADAGASEQYF. CDR3 nucleotide sequence: TGCGCCAGCAGCCAAGCGGACGCGGGGGCCTCCGAGCAGTACTTC.

V gene TRBV3-1 combines with J gene TRBJ2-4, with D possibly being TRBD2 (5 bases). The tail of the sequence fits TRBJ2-7 better, so the J call may be wrong. The CDR3 consists of 13 residues. The V gene's germline CDR1 is LGHDT and CDR2 YNNKEL (reference sequence). The CDR3 is CASSQVEGYEQYF. CDR3 in DNA: TGTGCCAGCAGCCAAGTCGAGGGTTACGAGCAGTACTTC.

CDR3 nucleotide sequence: TGTGCCAGCAGCTCTAGATCTAGGACAGATACGCAGTATTTT. Its translation is CASSSRSRTDTQYF. This chain uses TRBV7-3 with TRBJ2-3; D remains ambiguous. Germline CDR1 SGHTA, CDR2 FQGTGA. The CDR3 runs 14 residues. Trimming stripped 4 bases from V and 3 bases from J, with 11 bases between.

This clonotype came up a few times. The chain joins TRBV27 to TRBJ2-1; TRBD2 is a possible D gene (6 bases). V was pared by 7 bases and J by 0 bases, with 10 bases between. This CDR3 spans 14 amino acids. The germline gives CDR1 MNHEY, CDR2 SMNVEV (reference sequence). This CDR3 reads CASKVEGSYNEQFF. DNA for the CDR3: TGTGCCAGCAAGGTGGAGGGCTCCTACAATGAGCAGTTCTTC.

The chain recombines TRBV10-2 with TRBJ2-1; no clear D gene. The assigned J gene may be wrong: the sequence end matches TRBJ2-7 better. Germline CDR1 reads WSHSY; CDR2 reads SAAADI. The CDR3 sequence is 15 residues long. CDR3 in DNA: TGCGCCAGCAGTATACGACAAAGCTCCTACAATGAGCAGTACTTC. It is translated as CASSIRQSSYNEQYF.

The table lists this clonotype with many counts. This chain connects TRBV12-3 or TRBV12-4 to TRBJ1-6; a weak D match, TRBD1 (6 bases). V was shortened by 5 bases and J by 6 bases, with 11 bases between the two germline ends. The CDR3 contains 14 residues. The DNA for the CDR3 is TGTGCCAGCAGTGCCCGGGACACTAATTCACCCCTCCACTTT. It codes for CASSARDTNSPLHF.

The chain combines TRBV20-1 with TRBJ2-1; 11 positions agree with TRBD2. The V and J ends lost 1 base and 7 bases, in that order; junction bases with no gene match: 15. This CDR3 contains 18 residues. CDR1 is DFQATT and CDR2 is SNEGSKA in the germline V gene (reference sequence). CDR3 nucleotides: TGCAGTGCTAGAGGACCGCTCACTAGCGGGAGATTTACGAATGAGCAGTTCTTC. This translates into CSARGPLTSGRFTNEQFF.

This chain uses TRBV4-2 with TRBJ2-5; D gene unclear. The CDR3 length is 13 residues. Germline V CDR1 and CDR2: LGHNA, YNFKEQ. Trimming stripped 4 bases from V and 11 bases from J, with 17 bases between. This CDR3 is CASSPSSRHEQYF. CDR3 sequence (DNA): TGTGCCAGCAGCCCCAGTAGCCGCCATGAGCAGTACTTC.

This chain connects TRBV6-1 to TRBJ1-2; 9 bases are a match to TRBD1. Trimming at V came to 6 bases and at J to 3 bases, leaving 2 bases not matched to a gene. The germline V gene has CDR1 MNHNS and CDR2 SASEGT. This CDR3 has 13 residues. The CDR3 reads CASRDRGDYGYTF. Here the CDR3 DNA reads TGTGCCAGCAGAGACAGGGGGGACTATGGCTACACCTTC.

This chain connects TRBV20-1 to TRBJ1-1, with TRBD1 matching 9 bases. The trim removed 3 bases at V and 3 bases at J, leaving 5 bases unmatched. The CDR3 spans 14 residues. In germline, CDR1 is DFQATT, CDR2 SNEGSKA (reference sequence). The CDR3 nucleotides are TGCAGTGCTAGCGACGACAGGGGGTACACTGAAGCTTTCTTT. It translates to CSASDDRGYTEAFF.

This clonotype has a handful of counts. The rearrangement uses TRBV20-1 and TRBJ1-5; 8 bases are a match to TRBD1. This CDR3 is built from 17 residues. The V gene's germline CDR1 is DFQATT and CDR2 SNEGSKA (reference sequence). Losses at the gene ends were 4 bases for V and 4 bases for J; bases not matched to a gene: 15. CDR3 protein: CSATSRTGTGANQPQHF. The DNA of the CDR3 is TGCAGTGCTACCAGTAGAACTGGGACAGGCGCTAATCAGCCCCAGCATTTT.

The table lists this clonotype with a few counts. The V call is TRBV27, the J call TRBJ2-6; D may match TRBD1 or TRBD2 (5 bases each). The CDR3 length is 18 residues. The germline gives CDR1 MNHEY, CDR2 SMNVEV (reference sequence). V was cut by 5 bases and J by 0 bases, with 17 bases left in between. The CDR3 DNA follows: TGTGCCAGCAGTGAGGGGCCGGGATCCCTCTCTGGGGCCAACGTCCTGACTTTC. Its translation is CASSEGPGSLSGANVLTF. Together with reference TRBV27 and TRBJ2-6, the CDR3 gives the full variable domain: EAQVTQNPRYLITVTGKKLTVTCSQNMNHEYMSWYRQDPGLGLRQIYYSMNVEVTDKGDVPEGYKVSRKEKRNFPLILESPSPNQTSLYFCASSEGPGSLSGANVLTFGAGSRLTVL.

The chain links TRBV5-1 to TRBJ2-5; TRBD1 matches 9 bases. Germline lookup yields CDR1 SGHRS and CDR2 YFSETQ. This CDR3 comprises 15 residues. J was trimmed by 4 bases and V by 4 bases; bases with no gene match: 8. CDR3 loop: CASSAGTGPVETQYF. The CDR3, as DNA: TGCGCCAGCAGCGCCGGGACAGGGCCCGTAGAGACCCAGTACTTC.

The V and J genes are TRBV28 and TRBJ1-5; no firm D call. Germline assignment: CDR1 MDHEN and CDR2 SYDVKM. Trimming stripped 7 bases from V and 6 bases from J, with 10 bases between. The CDR3 spans 12 residues. The CDR3 loop is CASNQDPQPQHF. The DNA for the CDR3 is TGTGCCAGCAACCAGGACCCTCAGCCCCAGCATTTT.

The count of this clonotype is one. The CDR3 bases are TGCAGTGCTAGAAGTGCGGCTAGCGGGAGGGACAACGAGCAGTACTTC. This encodes CSARSAASGRDNEQYF. The chain joins TRBV20-1 to TRBJ2-7; 12 bases are a match to TRBD2. The V and J ends lost 2 bases and 5 bases, in that order; junction bases with no gene match: 10. The CDR3 spans 16 residues. The V gene's germline CDR1 is DFQATT and CDR2 SNEGSKA (reference sequence).

This chain links TRBV11-2 with TRBJ2-5; D is perhaps TRBD1 (5 bases). CDR3 length: 17 amino acids. Germline loops: CDR1 SGHAT, CDR2 FQNNGV. Trimming cost V 4 bases and J 3 bases, with 21 bases left between them. In nucleotides, the CDR3 is TGTGCCAGCAGCTACAGAAGAATTGTGGGCAGGGAAGAGACCCAGTACTTC. Translation: CASSYRRIVGREETQYF.

The CDR3 DNA sequence: TGTGCCAGCAGTTTAGCGACAGGAGAGCAGTTCTTC. Protein product: CASSLATGEQFF. The chain employs TRBV12-3 or TRBV12-4 and TRBJ2-1, with D possibly matching TRBD1 (6 bases). V lost 0 bases, J lost 10 bases, and 7 bases lay in between. This CDR3 comprises 12 residues.

The rearrangement joins TRBV12-3 or TRBV12-4 to TRBJ2-3, with 7 bases fitting TRBD2. V shed 7 bases and J 0 bases; nucleotides not matched to a gene: 10. The CDR3 runs 16 residues. CDR3 in DNA: TGTGCCAGCACCCTAGCCTGGGGGGGGAGCACAGATACGCAGTATTTT. Amino acids: CASTLAWGGSTDTQYF.

For this clonotype: This may come from a read error, since a much larger clone is one base off. The chain combines TRBV5-5 with TRBJ2-1; D gene ambiguous. CDR3 length: 14 amino acids. Germline V gives CDR1 SGHKS, CDR2 YYEKEE (reference sequence). CDR3 nucleotide sequence: TGTGCCAACAGCTCCCGGACGGATTACAATGAGCAGTTCTTC. Its protein product is CANSSRTDYNEQFF.

V and J are TRBV20-1 and TRBJ2-3; TRBD1 matches at 9 bases. V shed 6 bases and J 2 bases; nucleotides not matched to a gene: 12. The CDR3 contains 16 residues. Germline CDR1 DFQATT, CDR2 SNEGSKA (reference sequence). CDR3 in DNA: TGCAGTGCGTCGAATCCTGGACAGGGGATCACAGATACGCAGTATTTT. This gives the protein CSASNPGQGITDTQYF.

The chain links TRBV2 to TRBJ1-6; TRBD1 matches 9 bases. Losses at the gene ends were 3 bases for V and 10 bases for J; bases not matched to a gene: 10. Germline-derived CDR1 and CDR2 are SNHLY and FYNNEI. The CDR3 is 16 residues long. The chain's CDR3 is CASSDTGQGRNSPLHF. The CDR3 DNA reads as TGTGCCAGCAGTGATACGGGACAGGGAAGAAACTCACCCCTCCACTTT.

This rearrangement joins TRBV5-4 to TRBJ2-3; TRBD2 matches 9 bases. Germline CDR1 and CDR2: SGHNT and YYREEE (reference sequence). The ends lost 0 bases at V and 0 bases at J; junction bases unmatched: 8. The CDR3 sequence is 18 residues long. The CDR3 coding sequence is TGTGCCAGCAGCTTGGCCGGAATTAGCGGGGGAAGCACAGATACGCAGTATTTT. Encoded protein: CASSLAGISGGSTDTQYF.

This clonotype was counted ten times or more. CDR3 in DNA: TGTGCCAGCAGCCTAAGGGCCTTCCCCGGCACTGAAGCTTTCTTT. It is translated as CASSLRAFPGTEAFF. The chain is built from TRBV9 and TRBJ1-1; the D is unclear. V gave up 4 bases and J gave up 4 bases, with 17 bases separating them. The CDR3 covers 15 residues. Germline lookup yields CDR1 SGDLS and CDR2 YYNGEE.

V and J are TRBV11-1 and TRBJ2-1, with 7 nucleotides matching TRBD1. After removal of 5 bases from V and 8 bases from J, the junction contained 15 bases not matched to a gene. Germline-derived CDR1 and CDR2 are SGHAT and FQDESV (reference sequence). The CDR3 is made up of 16 amino acids. CDR3 nucleotides: TGTGCCAGCAGCCCCGGGACAGACGTAGATGTGGATGAGCAGTTCTTC. Protein: CASSPGTDVDVDEQFF.

This clonotype came up a few times. The chain is built from TRBV20-1 and TRBJ2-3; 8 nucleotides agree with TRBD2. The CDR3 length is 14 residues. V lost 5 bases and J lost 0; bases outside the gene matches: 4. Germline CDR1 and CDR2: DFQATT and SNEGSKA (reference sequence). The chain's CDR3 is CSAYSSGSTDTQYF. The CDR3, as DNA: TGCAGTGCTTACTCTAGCGGGAGCACAGATACGCAGTATTTT.